The 18 T cell receptor beta chains below were found in one sample sequenced in a study of blood T cells in healthy people across ages. Together with a sample-barcoded 5' primer, a J-beta primer mix was included in a second PCR lasting roughly 6 to 12 cycles. TCRdb re-called the 5' RACE reads through MiXCR, storing one row per CDR3 protein. The data show about 1.7 million distinct CDR3 sequences, roughly 27% seen once. The sequencing input was blood. The receptors originated from a woman aged 25 to 45 in good health.

The rearrangement uses TRBV5-5 and TRBJ2-7; TRBD1 is a possible D gene (5 bases). Germline V lookup: CDR1 SGHKS, CDR2 YYEKEE (reference sequence). V was pared by 3 bases and J by 4 bases, with 17 bases between. The CDR3 spans 15 residues. Here the CDR3 DNA reads TGTGCCAGCAGCTGCTGCCAGGGTGTATTATACGAGCAGTACTTC. Protein sequence: CASSCCQGVLYEQYF.

This clonotype occurred many times. The chain employs TRBV7-2 and TRBJ2-1; D might be TRBD2 (5 bases). This CDR3 is built from 16 residues. In germline, CDR1 is SGHTA, CDR2 FQGNSA. Deletions cut 5 bases from V and 8 bases from J, with 22 bases between. The CDR3 is CASSDLVGVGFYEQFF. In nucleotides, the CDR3 is TGTGCCAGCAGCGACCTTGTGGGAGTTGGATTCTATGAGCAGTTCTTC.

The V and J genes are TRBV7-9 and TRBJ1-4, with D perhaps matching TRBD1 (6 bases). This CDR3 is built from 17 residues. Trimming pared 2 bases from V and 5 bases from J, leaving 18 bases between. In germline, CDR1 is SEHNR, CDR2 FQNEAQ (reference sequence). The CDR3 region has the DNA TGTGCCAGCAGCTTACCCGAACTGGGCAGGGGAAATGAAAAACTGTTTTTT. Its translation is CASSLPELGRGNEKLFF.

This clonotype has just one count. The J gene is TRBJ2-2, the V gene TRBV9; 9 bases map to TRBD2. J was trimmed by 3 bases and V by 0 bases; bases with no gene match: 9. Germline CDR1 reads SGDLS; CDR2 reads YYNGEE. This CDR3 is 18 amino acids long. The CDR3 nucleotides read TGTGCCAGCAGCGTAGACGGTAGCGGGAGAGCGGACACCGGGGAGCTGTTTTTT. It yields the protein CASSVDGSGRADTGELFF.

This clonotype was counted ten times or more. V gene TRBV6-5 combines with J gene TRBJ2-5, with D perhaps matching TRBD1 or TRBD2 (5 bases each). Trimming took off 2 bases at V and 7 bases at J, with 17 bases between the two ends. This CDR3 is 15 amino acids long. The germline V gene has CDR1 MNHEY and CDR2 SVGAGI. In nucleotides, the CDR3 is TGTGCCAGCAGTTACGGGTATGGGGGTACGGTGACCCAGTACTTC. It encodes CASSYGYGGTVTQYF.

This clonotype was picked up many times. This rearrangement joins TRBV20-1 to TRBJ1-2, with TRBD1 identical over 12 bases. The CDR3 has 15 amino acids. The V and J ends lost 3 bases and 8 bases, in that order; junction bases with no gene match: 10. Germline V gene lookup returns CDR1 DFQATT and CDR2 SNEGSKA (reference sequence). This CDR3 is CSARLPGQGARGYTF. In nucleotides, the CDR3 is TGCAGTGCTAGGCTACCGGGACAGGGGGCGCGAGGCTACACCTTC.

The V gene is TRBV10-1, the J gene TRBJ2-1, with a possible D match to TRBD1 (5 bases). V dropped 4 bases and J dropped 7 bases, with 11 bases sitting between them. Germline lookup yields CDR1 WNHNN and CDR2 SYGVQD (reference sequence). CDR3 size: 13 residues. This CDR3 reads CASSARRVNEQFF. CDR3 bases: TGCGCCAGCAGTGCCCGCAGGGTAAATGAGCAGTTCTTC.

This clonotype turned up a few times. The gene calls are TRBV24-1 and TRBJ2-1; no firm D call. Trimming shortened V by 0 bases and J by 9 bases, and 8 bases separated the two germline ends. The CDR3 extends over 13 amino acids. Germline assignment: CDR1 KGHDR and CDR2 SFDVKD. The CDR3 coding sequence is TGTGCCACCAGTGATTTGAGTGAAAGTGAGCAGTTCTTC. Encoded protein: CATSDLSESEQFF.

This clonotype was picked up a small number of times. The chain carries TRBV20-1 and TRBJ1-3, with 7 positions matching TRBD1. With V trimmed by 4 bases and J by 7 bases, 7 bases remained unmatched. Germline values: CDR1 DFQATT, CDR2 SNEGSKA (reference sequence). CDR3 length: 13 amino acids. The CDR3 here is CSATDRRGNTIYF. CDR3 in DNA: TGCAGTGCTACGGACAGGCGTGGGAACACCATATATTTT.

This clonotype was detected ten times or more. The chain has TRBV12-3 or TRBV12-4 and TRBJ2-5; TRBD1 matches at 7 bases. J was trimmed by 11 bases and V by 5 bases; bases with no gene match: 8. The CDR3 length is 12 residues. The CDR3 is CASSIPGGGQYF. CDR3 nucleotides: TGTGCCAGCAGTATCCCAGGGGGTGGGCAGTACTTC.

The J gene is TRBJ2-7, the V gene TRBV29-1; 7 bases fit TRBD2. Unmatched junction bases numbered 11, after V lost 6 bases and J lost 3 bases. CDR1 SQVTM and CDR2 ANQGSEA come from the germline V gene. CDR3 length equals 14 residues. CDR3 DNA: TGCAGCGTAAAAGAGCGGGGCGGGCGCTACGAGCAGTACTTC. Its translation is CSVKERGGRYEQYF.

This chain connects TRBV7-2 to TRBJ2-5; the D call may be TRBD1 or TRBD2 (5 bases each). Germline V CDR1 and CDR2: SGHTA, FQGNSA. The CDR3 is made up of 16 amino acids. Trimming shortened V by 1 base and J by 1 base, and 13 bases separated the two germline ends. The CDR3 loop is CASSLEALGVQETQYF. CDR3 coding DNA: TGTGCCAGCAGCTTAGAAGCTCTGGGGGTCCAAGAGACCCAGTACTTC. The whole variable domain, remainder taken from reference TRBV7-2 and TRBJ2-5, is GAGVSQSPSNKVTEKGKDVELRCDPISGHTALYWYRQSLGQGLEFLIYFQGNSAPDKSGLPSDRFSAERTGGSVSTLTIQRTQQEDSAVYLCASSLEALGVQETQYFGPGTRLLVL.

This clonotype was seen a few times. The J gene is TRBJ2-7, the V gene TRBV4-1; 7 bases agree with TRBD2. The V gene end was trimmed by 4 bases and the J gene end by 3 bases; junction bases not matched to a gene: 15. The CDR3 has 17 residues. Germline CDR1 and CDR2: MGHRA and YSYEKL. The CDR3: CASSPSGGAGQNYEQYF. The CDR3 bases are TGCGCCAGCAGCCCTAGCGGAGGGGCGGGTCAAAACTACGAGCAGTACTTC.

The chain combines TRBV5-1 with TRBJ2-1, with D uncertain. Trimming removed 0 bases at V and 8 bases at J, with 9 bases between. Looked up from germline, CDR1 is SGHRS and CDR2 is YFSETQ. CDR3 length equals 13 residues. The DNA of the CDR3 is TGCGCCAGCAGCTTGGAACGTCAGGATGAGCAGTTCTTC. It translates to CASSLERQDEQFF.

This clonotype was counted at least ten times. One end of the junction varies from germline; a read error may be responsible. This chain joins TRBV5-1 and TRBJ2-1, with 11 positions matching TRBD2. This CDR3 has 15 residues. Per the germline V gene, CDR1 is SGHRS and CDR2 is YFSETQ. DNA for the CDR3: TGTGCCAGCAGCTTGGGACTAGCGGATTACAATGAGCAGTTCTTC. Residues: CASSLGLADYNEQFF. Full variable domain (rest looked up from reference TRBV5-1 and TRBJ2-1): KAGVTQTPRYLIKTRGQQVTLSCSPISGHRSVSWYQQTPGQGLQFLFEYFSETQRNKGNFPGRFSGRQFSNSRSEMNVSTLELGDSALYLCASSLGLADYNEQFFGPGTRLTVL.

The chain couples TRBV10-3 to TRBJ2-4; either TRBD1 or TRBD2 may supply D (5 bases each). The germline V and J ends were trimmed by 6 bases and 13 bases, with 16 bases remaining between them. Germline V gene data show CDR1 as ENHRY and CDR2 as SYGVKD. CDR3 length equals 12 residues. The CDR3 protein is CAIRGPTEIQYF. CDR3 in DNA: TGTGCCATCAGGGGACCTACCGAGATCCAGTACTTC.

The J gene is TRBJ2-5, the V gene TRBV9; D may be TRBD2 (7 bases). This CDR3 region has 15 residues. The V gene's germline CDR1 is SGDLS and CDR2 YYNGEE. The V and J ends lost 2 bases and 5 bases respectively, with 16 bases between them. CDR3 DNA: TGTGCCAGCAGCGTCCGAGGAGGGGGGGAGGAGACCCAGTACTTC. Translating gives CASSVRGGGEETQYF.

This clonotype was counted many times. This CDR3 reads CASSEPGTALREQYF. Here the CDR3 DNA reads TGCGCCAGCAGTGAGCCCGGGACAGCCTTGAGGGAGCAGTACTTC. The chain has TRBV10-2 and TRBJ2-4, with 7 bases aligning to TRBD1. The CDR3 spans 15 residues. Germline CDR1 is WSHSY and CDR2 is SAAADI. The J segment lost 13 bases and the V segment lost 2 bases, leaving 14 bases of the junction unmatched.